Listed below are T cell receptor beta chains from one sample, sequenced in a study of blood T cell repertoires in COVID-19. The method was immunoSEQ multiplex PCR; TCRdb's version includes in-frame clones alone and lacks a portion of them. This sample has about 110,000 clones; about three quarters occur once, and the top ten carry approximately 6.2%. The sample comprised peripheral blood. These receptors came from a man older than 75 with COVID-19, enrolled during active disease. The CDR3 runs from the conserved cysteine through the conserved F or W. A D gene is named only where the DNA matches it firmly. Clone size, where shown, is once, few, many, or a class for clones that have expanded.

NA,TRBV7-2,NA,TRBJ1-5,CASSLHPGQSLNQPQHF,TGTGCCAGCAGCTTACACCCAGGACAGAGCCTTAATCAGCCCCAGCATTTT
NA,TRBV15,TRBD1,TRBJ2-7,CATSPSTGGFSYEQYF,TGTGCCACCAGCCCTTCCACAGGGGGTTTTTCCTACGAGCAGTACTTC
NA,TRBV27,TRBD1,TRBJ2-7,CASSIQRPGQGSYEQYF,TGTGCCAGCAGTATCCAACGACCGGGACAGGGATCCTACGAGCAGTACTTC
NA,TRBV7-9,NA,TRBJ1-4,CASSLGRGGEKLFF,TGTGCCAGCAGCTTAGGTCGAGGGGGAGAAAAACTGTTTTTT
few,TRBV3-1/TRBV3-2,TRBD1,TRBJ2-7,CASSQGDRGFYEQYF,TGTGCCAGCAGCCAGGGGGACAGGGGGTTTTACGAGCAGTACTTC
NA,TRBV7-8,NA,TRBJ2-1,CASRPGWHNEQFF,TGTGCCAGCAGGCCAGGGTGGCACAATGAGCAGTTCTTC
NA,TRBV29-1,TRBD2,TRBJ2-1,CSVTGTSGNEQFF,TGCAGCGTTACCGGGACTAGCGGCAATGAGCAGTTCTTC
once,TRBV30,NA,TRBJ2-2,CAWGGLGVTGELFF,TGTGCCTGGGGGGGACTTGGGGTAACCGGGGAGCTGTTTTTT
NA,TRBV5-4,NA,TRBJ2-1,CASSLLQSSYNEQFF,TGTGCCAGCAGCTTATTACAGAGCTCCTACAATGAGCAGTTCTTC
NA,TRBV11-3,TRBD2,TRBJ2-1,CASSPSGGSYNEQFF,TGTGCCAGCAGCCCTAGCGGGGGCTCCTACAATGAGCAGTTCTTC
few,TRBV4-3,NA,TRBJ2-1,CASSQPGVSYNEQFF,TGCGCCAGCAGCCAACCAGGTGTCAGTTACAATGAGCAGTTCTTC
once,TRBV14,NA,TRBJ2-5,CASSQASYQETQYF,TGTGCCAGCAGCCAAGCGTCCTACCAAGAGACCCAGTACTTC
NA,TRBV7-2,TRBD1,TRBJ2-7,CASSVQSGQPEQYF,TGTGCCAGCAGCGTTCAATCGGGACAGCCCGAGCAGTACTTC
NA,TRBV19,TRBD1,TRBJ1-2,CASKEGARYGYTF,TGTGCCAGTAAGGAGGGGGCCAGATATGGCTACACCTTC
once,TRBV3-1/TRBV3-2,NA,TRBJ2-7,CASSPGKGSYEQYF,TGTGCCAGCAGCCCTGGGAAGGGGTCCTACGAGCAGTACTTC
NA,TRBV7-9,TRBD1,TRBJ1-2,CASSIGQGYGYTF,TGTGCCAGCAGCATAGGACAGGGCTATGGCTACACCTTC
NA,TRBV6-1,TRBD2,TRBJ2-5,CASSEWTSGSQETQYF,TGTGCCAGCAGTGAATGGACTAGCGGGAGCCAAGAGACCCAGTACTTC
NA,TRBV5-1,TRBD2,TRBJ2-1,CASTTGTSTYNEQFF,TGCGCCAGCACCACCGGGACTAGTACCTACAATGAGCAGTTCTTC
NA,TRBV28,NA,TRBJ2-7,CASSRIRYEQYF,TGTGCCAGCAGCCGAATCAGGTACGAGCAGTACTTC
NA,TRBV10-2,TRBD2,TRBJ2-7,CASTASGPYEQYF,TGCGCCAGCACGGCTAGCGGACCCTACGAGCAGTACTTC
NA,TRBV6-5,NA,TRBJ2-1,CASQDNEQFF,TGTGCCAGCCAGGACAATGAGCAGTTCTTC
NA,TRBV20-1,NA,TRBJ1-1,CSASAGNTEAFF,TGCAGTGCTAGTGCAGGGAACACTGAAGCTTTCTTT
NA,TRBV5-4,TRBD1,TRBJ2-3,CASSRQGSTDTQYF,TGTGCCAGCAGCCGACAGGGTAGCACAGATACGCAGTATTTT
once,TRBV5-8,NA,TRBJ2-7,CASSLDTTYEQYF,TGTGCCAGCAGCTTGGACACTACCTACGAGCAGTACTTC
few,TRBV28,NA,TRBJ1-2,CASTQPGEGYGYTF,TGTGCCAGCACCCAACCTGGGGAGGGCTATGGCTACACCTTC
once,TRBV10-3,TRBD1,TRBJ1-2,CPISGDRGLGGYTF,TGTCCCATCAGTGGGGACAGGGGGCTTGGGGGCTACACCTTC
NA,TRBV10-3,NA,TRBJ2-3,CAISAGEATDTQYF,TGTGCCATCAGTGCGGGGGAGGCCACAGATACGCAGTATTTT
NA,TRBV2,NA,TRBJ2-5,CASLGPLREETQYF,TGTGCCAGCCTAGGACCCTTGAGGGAAGAGACCCAGTACTTC
once,TRBV28,TRBD2,TRBJ2-1,CASSATDTTSGSRFGEQFF,TGTGCCAGCAGTGCGACCGATACGACTAGCGGGAGTAGGTTTGGTGAGCAGTTCTTC
NA,TRBV24-1,TRBD1,TRBJ1-1,CATSAGGGNTEAFF,TGTGCCACCAGTGCAGGGGGCGGGAACACTGAAGCTTTCTTT
few,TRBV7-2,TRBD2,TRBJ2-1,CASSLAWAGGGEQFF,TGTGCCAGCAGCTTAGCTTGGGCGGGAGGGGGTGAGCAGTTCTTC
many,TRBV11-2,TRBD1,TRBJ1-6,CASSFRTGGNSPLHF,TGTGCCAGCAGCTTCAGGACAGGGGGAAATTCACCCCTCCACTTT
once,TRBV14,NA,TRBJ2-7,CASSQGYGRQPYEQYF,TGTGCCAGCAGCCAAGGATATGGTCGACAACCCTACGAGCAGTACTTC
NA,TRBV7-2,NA,TRBJ1-2,CASSFQYGYTF,TGTGCCAGCAGCTTTCAGTATGGCTACACCTTC
NA,TRBV5-8,TRBD1,TRBJ2-1,CASSFRDRGNEQFF,TGTGCCAGCAGCTTCCGGGACAGGGGTAATGAGCAGTTCTTC
NA,TRBV19,NA,TRBJ2-7,CASSYKDNAYEQYF,TGTGCCAGTAGTTATAAGGACAACGCCTACGAGCAGTACTTC
NA,TRBV3-1/TRBV3-2,NA,TRBJ2-1,CASSQRSGTYNEQFF,TGTGCCAGCAGCCAACGGTCAGGGACCTACAATGAGCAGTTCTTC
NA,TRBV9,TRBD1,TRBJ1-5,CASSVGGTAEGPQHF,TGTGCCAGCAGCGTAGGAGGGACAGCGGAGGGACCCCAGCATTTT
NA,TRBV19,TRBD1,TRBJ2-1,CASSSSDRGGDEQFF,TGTGCCAGTAGTTCCTCGGACAGGGGAGGCGATGAGCAGTTCTTC
NA,TRBV7-3,TRBD2,TRBJ2-1,CASSPTPLLAGREQFF,TGTGCCAGCAGCCCGACCCCCCTACTAGCGGGAAGGGAGCAGTTCTTC
NA,TRBV28,TRBD1,TRBJ1-2,CASSLTGWGYTF,TGTGCCAGCAGTTTGACAGGGTGGGGCTACACCTTC
NA,TRBV3-1/TRBV3-2,TRBD2,TRBJ2-6,CASRAGLAGRPGANVLTF,TGTGCCAGCAGGGCAGGGTTAGCGGGGAGGCCTGGGGCCAACGTCCTGACTTTC
NA,TRBV4-3,TRBD1,TRBJ2-2,CASSQQGQGITGELFF,TGCGCCAGCAGCCAACAGGGACAGGGGATCACCGGGGAGCTGTTTTTT
NA,TRBV20-1,NA,TRBJ2-5,CSAGRGTQYF,TGCAGTGCCGGACGGGGGACCCAGTACTTC
NA,TRBV28,NA,TRBJ1-1,CASSFYQENTEAFF,TGTGCCAGCAGTTTTTATCAGGAGAACACTGAAGCTTTCTTT
NA,TRBV11-2,TRBD1,TRBJ1-2,CASSPHSLDRADGYTF,TGTGCCAGCAGCCCACACTCTCTGGACAGGGCGGATGGCTACACCTTC
NA,TRBV11-2,NA,TRBJ2-6,CASSLFSRGANVLTF,TGTGCCAGCAGCTTATTTTCTCGGGGGGCCAACGTCCTGACTTTC
NA,TRBV27,TRBD1,TRBJ1-4,CASSNRGNEKLFF,TGTGCCAGCAGTAACAGGGGAAATGAAAAACTGTTTTTT
NA,TRBV5-1,TRBD1,TRBJ1-1,CASSIQGASTEAFF,TGCGCCAGCAGTATACAGGGGGCAAGCACTGAAGCTTTCTTT
NA,TRBV11-1,TRBD1,TRBJ2-1,CASSHRGSEQFF,TGTGCCAGCAGCCACAGGGGAAGTGAGCAGTTCTTC
few,TRBV30,TRBD2,TRBJ2-3,CAGTSGNTDTQYF,TGTGCCGGGACTAGCGGAAACACAGATACGCAGTATTTT
NA,TRBV29-1,TRBD1,TRBJ2-3,CSGSQGSADTQYF,TGCAGCGGATCACAGGGGAGCGCAGATACGCAGTATTTT
NA,TRBV12-5,NA,TRBJ1-3,CASCRSGNTIYF,TGTGCTAGTTGTCGGTCTGGAAACACCATATATTTT
NA,TRBV24-1,TRBD2,TRBJ2-3,CATRSGTSGRAGTDTQYF,TGTGCCACCAGGTCAGGGACTAGCGGGAGGGCCGGCACAGATACGCAGTATTTT
NA,TRBV2,NA,TRBJ1-2,CASSGLGDGYTF,TGTGCCAGCAGTGGTCTCGGTGATGGCTACACCTTC
NA,TRBV11-2,NA,TRBJ1-2,CASSTDRTYGYTF,TGTGCCAGCAGCACCGACAGGACTTATGGCTACACCTTC
NA,TRBV5-8,TRBD2,TRBJ2-1,CASSFRTSNNEQFF,TGTGCCAGCAGCTTTCGGACTAGTAACAATGAGCAGTTCTTC
NA,TRBV27,TRBD1,TRBJ1-6,CASSLLATGGDSPLHF,TGTGCCAGCAGTTTATTGGCGACAGGGGGCGATTCACCCCTCCACTTT
NA,TRBV28,TRBD1,TRBJ1-2,CASSLPFRQGDGYTF,TGTGCCAGCAGTTTACCTTTCCGACAGGGTGATGGCTACACCTTC
NA,TRBV20-1,NA,TRBJ2-3,CSASSSDTDTQYF,TGCAGTGCTAGTTCTAGCGACACAGATACGCAGTATTTT